The sequence of this T cell receptor beta chain was determined in a study of T cells after yellow fever vaccination. Across the study: The SMART-Seq v4 Ultra Low Input method served to prepare the low-cell-number fractions. Whole-study findings and limits: Peaking faster, on day 5 versus 15, the secondary response was nonetheless weaker. Clones from primary vaccination mostly reappeared after the booster (roughly 95% CD4, around 90% CD8). Abundant contaminating clonotypes from the bulk population could appear in FACS-sorted repertoires.

This clonotype was observed a handful of times. As yet, its antigen is unknown. TCRdb reprocessed the 5' RACE reads via MiXCR and lists one record per CDR3 protein. The profile shows approximately 300,000 distinct CDR3 sequences, 8.5% to 10% of them singletons. The sequencing here drew on PBMCs, taken on the day of the first yellow fever vaccination. This receptor was obtained from a man between 18 and 35 years old who received the YFV17D yellow fever vaccine.

The CDR3 region is CASSRTGAVEKLFF. The CDR3 nucleotides read TGTGCCAGCAGTCGGACAGGAGCTGTTGAAAAACTGTTTTTT. The chain recombines TRBV6-5 with TRBJ1-4, with 7 bases identical to TRBD1. Germline CDR1 reads MNHEY; CDR2 reads SVGAGI. V lost 5 bases to trimming and J lost 7 bases; unmatched junction nucleotides: 7. CDR3 length: 14 residues.